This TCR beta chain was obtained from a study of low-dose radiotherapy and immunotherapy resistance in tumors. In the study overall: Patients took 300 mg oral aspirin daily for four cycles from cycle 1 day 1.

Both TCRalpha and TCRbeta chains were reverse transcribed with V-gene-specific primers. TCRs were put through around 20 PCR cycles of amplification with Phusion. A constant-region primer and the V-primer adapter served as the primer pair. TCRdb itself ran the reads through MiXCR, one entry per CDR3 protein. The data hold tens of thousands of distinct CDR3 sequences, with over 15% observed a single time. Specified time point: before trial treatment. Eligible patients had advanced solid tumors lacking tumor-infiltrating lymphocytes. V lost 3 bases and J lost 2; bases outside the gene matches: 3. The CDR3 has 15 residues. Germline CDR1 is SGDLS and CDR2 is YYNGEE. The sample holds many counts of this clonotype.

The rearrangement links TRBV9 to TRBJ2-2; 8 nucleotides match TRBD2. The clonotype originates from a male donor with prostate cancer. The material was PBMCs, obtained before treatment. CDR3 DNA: TGTGCCAGCAGCGACCGGGGGGGCAACACCGGGGAGCTGTTTTTT. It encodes CASSDRGGNTGELFF.